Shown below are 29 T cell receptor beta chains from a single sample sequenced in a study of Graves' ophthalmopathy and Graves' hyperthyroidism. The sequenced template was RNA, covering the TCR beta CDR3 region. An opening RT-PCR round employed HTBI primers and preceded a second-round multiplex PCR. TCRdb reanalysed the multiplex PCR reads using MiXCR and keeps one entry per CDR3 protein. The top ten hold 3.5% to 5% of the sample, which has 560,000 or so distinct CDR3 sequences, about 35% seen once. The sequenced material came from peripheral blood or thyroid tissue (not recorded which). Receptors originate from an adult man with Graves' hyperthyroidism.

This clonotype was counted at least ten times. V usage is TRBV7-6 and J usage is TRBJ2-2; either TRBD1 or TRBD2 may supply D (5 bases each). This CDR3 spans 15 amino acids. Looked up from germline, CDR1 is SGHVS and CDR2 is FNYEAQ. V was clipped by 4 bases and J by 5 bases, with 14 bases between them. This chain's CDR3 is CASSSSVGETGELFF. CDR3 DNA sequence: TGTGCCAGCAGCTCAAGCGTAGGGGAGACCGGGGAGCTGTTTTTT.

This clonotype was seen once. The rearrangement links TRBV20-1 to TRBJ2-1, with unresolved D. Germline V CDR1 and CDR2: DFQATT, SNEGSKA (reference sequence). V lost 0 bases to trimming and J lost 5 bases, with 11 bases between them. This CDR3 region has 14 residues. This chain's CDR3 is CSAREGAYDNEQFF. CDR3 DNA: TGCAGTGCTAGAGAAGGTGCGTACGACAATGAGCAGTTCTTC.

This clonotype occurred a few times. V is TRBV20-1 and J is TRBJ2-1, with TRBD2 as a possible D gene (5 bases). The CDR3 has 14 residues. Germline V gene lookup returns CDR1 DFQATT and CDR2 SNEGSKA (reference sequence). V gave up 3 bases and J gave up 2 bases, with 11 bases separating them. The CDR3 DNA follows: TGCAGTGCTAGGGTAGCGCGGACCTACAATGAGCAGTTCTTC. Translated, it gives CSARVARTYNEQFF.

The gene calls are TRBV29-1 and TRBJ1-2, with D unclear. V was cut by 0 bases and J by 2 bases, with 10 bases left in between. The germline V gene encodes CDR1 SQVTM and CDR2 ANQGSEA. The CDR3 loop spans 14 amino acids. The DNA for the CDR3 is TGCAGCGTTGAAGATACCCAGGCCAACTATGGCTACACCTTC. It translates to CSVEDTQANYGYTF. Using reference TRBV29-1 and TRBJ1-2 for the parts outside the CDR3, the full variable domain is SAVISQKPSRDICQRGTSLTIQCQVDSQVTMMFWYRQQPGQSLTLIATANQGSEATYESGFVIDKFPISRPNLTFSTLTVSNMSPEDSSIYLCSVEDTQANYGYTFGSGTRLTVV.

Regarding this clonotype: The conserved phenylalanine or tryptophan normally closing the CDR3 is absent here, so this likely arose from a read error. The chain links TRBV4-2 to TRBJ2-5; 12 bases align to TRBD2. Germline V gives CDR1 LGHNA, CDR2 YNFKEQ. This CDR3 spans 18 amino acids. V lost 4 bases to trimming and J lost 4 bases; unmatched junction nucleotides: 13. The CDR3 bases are TGTGCCAGCAGCCCCCGGACTAGCGGGACAGGGAGTATAGAGACCCAGTACCTC. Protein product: CASSPRTSGTGSIETQYL.

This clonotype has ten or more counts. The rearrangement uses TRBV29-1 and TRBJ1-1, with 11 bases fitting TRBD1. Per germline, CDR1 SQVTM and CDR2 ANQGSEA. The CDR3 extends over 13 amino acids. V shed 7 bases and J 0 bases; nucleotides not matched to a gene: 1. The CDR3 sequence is CSGDRGMNTEAFF. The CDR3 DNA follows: TGCAGCGGGGACAGGGGGATGAACACTGAAGCTTTCTTT.

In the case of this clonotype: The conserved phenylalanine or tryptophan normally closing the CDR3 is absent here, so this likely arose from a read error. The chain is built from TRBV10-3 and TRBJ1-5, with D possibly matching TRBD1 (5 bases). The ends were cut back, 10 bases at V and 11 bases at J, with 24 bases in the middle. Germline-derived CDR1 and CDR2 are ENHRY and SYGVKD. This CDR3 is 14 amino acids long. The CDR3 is CASSEGAVPLAQHL. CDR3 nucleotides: TGTGCCAGCAGCGAAGGGGCAGTCCCTTTGGCCCAGCATCTT.

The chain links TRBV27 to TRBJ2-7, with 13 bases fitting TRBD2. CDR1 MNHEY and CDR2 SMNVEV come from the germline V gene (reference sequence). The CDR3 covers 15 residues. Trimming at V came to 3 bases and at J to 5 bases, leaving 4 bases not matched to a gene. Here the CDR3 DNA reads TGTGCCAGCAGTTTTGAGGGACTAGCGGGAAACGAGCAGTACTTC. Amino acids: CASSFEGLAGNEQYF.

Here the CDR3 reads CASSGQSNTEAFF. The CDR3, as DNA: TGTGCCAGCAGCGGGCAGTCGAACACTGAAGCTTTCTTT. The chain employs TRBV3-1 and TRBJ1-1; D is unresolved. CDR1 LGHDT and CDR2 YNNKEL come from the germline V gene (reference sequence). V was cut by 5 bases and J by 1 base, with 8 bases left in between. The CDR3 is 13 amino acids.

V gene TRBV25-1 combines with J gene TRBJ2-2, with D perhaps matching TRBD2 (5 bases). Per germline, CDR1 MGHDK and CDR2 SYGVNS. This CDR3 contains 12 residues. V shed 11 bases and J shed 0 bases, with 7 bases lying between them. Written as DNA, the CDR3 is TGTGCCGGCGGGCCGAACACCGGGGAGCTGTTTTTT. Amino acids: CAGGPNTGELFF.

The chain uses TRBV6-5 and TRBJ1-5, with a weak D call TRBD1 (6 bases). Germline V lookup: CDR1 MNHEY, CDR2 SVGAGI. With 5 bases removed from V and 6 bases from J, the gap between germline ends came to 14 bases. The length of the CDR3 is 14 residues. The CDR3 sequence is CASSESGGPQPQHF. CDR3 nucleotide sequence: TGTGCCAGCAGTGAAAGCGGGGGGCCTCAGCCCCAGCATTTT.

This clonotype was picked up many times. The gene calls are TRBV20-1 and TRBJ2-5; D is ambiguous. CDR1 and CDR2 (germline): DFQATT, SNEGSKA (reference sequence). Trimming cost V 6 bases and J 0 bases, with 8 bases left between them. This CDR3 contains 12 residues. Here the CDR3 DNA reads TGCAGTGCCTTGGACGACCAAGAGACCCAGTACTTC. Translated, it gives CSALDDQETQYF.

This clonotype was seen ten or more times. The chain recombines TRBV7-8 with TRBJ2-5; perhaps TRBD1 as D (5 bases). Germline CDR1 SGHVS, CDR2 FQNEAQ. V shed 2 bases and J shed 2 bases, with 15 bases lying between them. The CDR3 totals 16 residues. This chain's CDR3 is CASSLRTQGTQETQYF. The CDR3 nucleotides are TGTGCCAGCAGCTTAAGAACCCAGGGTACACAAGAGACCCAGTACTTC.

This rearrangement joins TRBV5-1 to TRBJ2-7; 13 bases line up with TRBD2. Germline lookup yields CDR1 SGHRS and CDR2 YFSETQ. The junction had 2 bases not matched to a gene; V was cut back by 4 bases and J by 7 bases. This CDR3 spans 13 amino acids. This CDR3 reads CASSVGLAGEQYF. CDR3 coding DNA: TGCGCCAGCAGCGTGGGACTAGCGGGGGAGCAGTACTTC.

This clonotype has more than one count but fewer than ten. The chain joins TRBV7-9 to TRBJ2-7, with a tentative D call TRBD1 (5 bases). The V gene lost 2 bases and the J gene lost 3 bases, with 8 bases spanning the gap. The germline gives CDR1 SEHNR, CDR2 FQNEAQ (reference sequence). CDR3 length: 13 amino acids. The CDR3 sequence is CASSLMQGYEQYF. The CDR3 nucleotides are TGTGCCAGCAGCTTAATGCAGGGCTACGAGCAGTACTTC.

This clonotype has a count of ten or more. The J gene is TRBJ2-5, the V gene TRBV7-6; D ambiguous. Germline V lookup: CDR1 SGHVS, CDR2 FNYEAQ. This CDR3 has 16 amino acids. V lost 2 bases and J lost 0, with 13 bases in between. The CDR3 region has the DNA TGTGCCAGCAGCTTAAGCGCCGGTATCCACCAAGAGACCCAGTACTTC. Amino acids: CASSLSAGIHQETQYF.

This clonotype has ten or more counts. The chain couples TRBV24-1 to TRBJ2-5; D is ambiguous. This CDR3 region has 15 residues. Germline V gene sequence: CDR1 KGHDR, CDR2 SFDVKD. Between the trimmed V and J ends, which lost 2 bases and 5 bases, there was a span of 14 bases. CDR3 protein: CATSDYQAFRETQYF. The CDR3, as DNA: TGTGCCACCAGTGATTATCAGGCATTTCGGGAGACCCAGTACTTC.

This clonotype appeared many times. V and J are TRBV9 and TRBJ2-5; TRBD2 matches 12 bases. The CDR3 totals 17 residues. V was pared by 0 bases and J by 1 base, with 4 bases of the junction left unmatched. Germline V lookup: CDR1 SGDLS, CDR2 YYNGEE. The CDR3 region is CASSVATTSGGQETQYF. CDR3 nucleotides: TGTGCCAGCAGCGTAGCTACGACTAGCGGGGGCCAAGAGACCCAGTACTTC. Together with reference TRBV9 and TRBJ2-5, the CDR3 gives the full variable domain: DSGVTQTPKHLITATGQRVTLRCSPRSGDLSVYWYQQSLDQGLQFLIQYYNGEERAKGNILERFSAQQFPDLHSELNLSSLELGDSALYFCASSVATTSGGQETQYFGPGTRLLVL.

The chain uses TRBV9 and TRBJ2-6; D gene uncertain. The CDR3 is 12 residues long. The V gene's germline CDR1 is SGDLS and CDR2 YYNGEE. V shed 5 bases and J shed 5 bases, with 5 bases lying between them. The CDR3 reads CASRGWANVLTF. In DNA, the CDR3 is TGTGCCAGCAGAGGATGGGCCAACGTCCTGACTTTC.

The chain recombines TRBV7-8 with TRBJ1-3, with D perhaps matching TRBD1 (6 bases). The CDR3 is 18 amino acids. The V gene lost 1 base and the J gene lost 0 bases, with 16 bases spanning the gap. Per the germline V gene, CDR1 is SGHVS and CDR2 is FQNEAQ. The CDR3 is CASSLGKPRGNSGNTIYF. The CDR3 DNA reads TGTGCCAGCAGCTTAGGGAAGCCCAGGGGAAACTCTGGAAACACCATATATTTT.

The CDR3 coding sequence is TGTGCCACCAGCCCCACTAGCGGGAGGGCCTGGACCGGGGAGCTGTTTTTT. Its protein product is CATSPTSGRAWTGELFF. The chain couples TRBV24-1 to TRBJ2-2, with TRBD2 identical over 13 bases. Unmatched junction bases numbered 9, after V lost 7 bases and J lost 5 bases. From germline, CDR1 is KGHDR and CDR2 SFDVKD. The CDR3 contains 17 residues.

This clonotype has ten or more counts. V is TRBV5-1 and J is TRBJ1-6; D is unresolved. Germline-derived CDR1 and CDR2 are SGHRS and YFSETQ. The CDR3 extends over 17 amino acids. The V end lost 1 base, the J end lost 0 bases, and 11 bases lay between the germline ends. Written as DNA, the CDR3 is TGCGCCAGCAGCTTGAATGGCGAGAGCTCCTATAATTCACCCCTCCACTTT. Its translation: CASSLNGESSYNSPLHF.

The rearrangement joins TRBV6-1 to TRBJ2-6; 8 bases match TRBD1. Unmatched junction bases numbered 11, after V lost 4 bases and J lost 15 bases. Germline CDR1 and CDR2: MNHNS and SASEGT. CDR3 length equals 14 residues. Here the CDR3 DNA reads TGTGCCAGCAGTGTTTATACAGGGGGACTTGGCCTGACTTTC. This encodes CASSVYTGGLGLTF.

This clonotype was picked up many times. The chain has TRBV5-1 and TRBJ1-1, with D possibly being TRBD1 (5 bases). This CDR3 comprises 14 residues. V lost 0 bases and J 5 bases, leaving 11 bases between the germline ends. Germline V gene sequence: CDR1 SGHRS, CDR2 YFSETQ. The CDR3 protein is CASSLDPGGTEAFF. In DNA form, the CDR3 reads TGCGCCAGCAGCTTGGATCCGGGGGGTACTGAAGCTTTCTTT.

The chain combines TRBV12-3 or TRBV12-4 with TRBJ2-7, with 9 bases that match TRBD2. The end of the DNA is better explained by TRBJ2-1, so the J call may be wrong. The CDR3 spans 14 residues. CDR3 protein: CASRRGGSYNEQFF. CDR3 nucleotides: TGTGCCAGCAGGCGGGGGGGATCCTACAATGAGCAGTTCTTC.

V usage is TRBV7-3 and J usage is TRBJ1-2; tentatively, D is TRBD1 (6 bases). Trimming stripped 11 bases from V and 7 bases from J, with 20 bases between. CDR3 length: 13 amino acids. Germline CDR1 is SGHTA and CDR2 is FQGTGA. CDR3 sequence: CAWSNRQARGYTF. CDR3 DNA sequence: TGTGCCTGGAGTAATCGACAGGCCCGTGGCTACACCTTC.

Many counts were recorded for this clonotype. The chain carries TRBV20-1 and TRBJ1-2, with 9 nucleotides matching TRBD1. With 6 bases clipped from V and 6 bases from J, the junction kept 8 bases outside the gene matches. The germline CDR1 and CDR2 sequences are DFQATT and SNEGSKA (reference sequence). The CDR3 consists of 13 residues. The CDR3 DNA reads TGCAGTGCAAGTACAGGGGGCGGAGATGGCTACACCTTC. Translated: CSASTGGGDGYTF.

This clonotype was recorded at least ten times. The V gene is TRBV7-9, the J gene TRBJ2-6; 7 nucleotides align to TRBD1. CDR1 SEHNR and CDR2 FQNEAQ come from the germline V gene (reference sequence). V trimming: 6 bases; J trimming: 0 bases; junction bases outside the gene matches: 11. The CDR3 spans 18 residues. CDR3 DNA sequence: TGTGCCAGCAGAATCTGGACAGGATTCGACTCTGGGGCCAACGTCCTGACTTTC. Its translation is CASRIWTGFDSGANVLTF.

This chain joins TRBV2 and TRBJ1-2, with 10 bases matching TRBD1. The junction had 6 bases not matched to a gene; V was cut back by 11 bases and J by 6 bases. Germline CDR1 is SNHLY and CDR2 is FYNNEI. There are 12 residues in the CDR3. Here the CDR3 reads CAAAGTGDGYTF. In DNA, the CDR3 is TGTGCCGCCGCCGGGACAGGGGATGGCTACACCTTC.